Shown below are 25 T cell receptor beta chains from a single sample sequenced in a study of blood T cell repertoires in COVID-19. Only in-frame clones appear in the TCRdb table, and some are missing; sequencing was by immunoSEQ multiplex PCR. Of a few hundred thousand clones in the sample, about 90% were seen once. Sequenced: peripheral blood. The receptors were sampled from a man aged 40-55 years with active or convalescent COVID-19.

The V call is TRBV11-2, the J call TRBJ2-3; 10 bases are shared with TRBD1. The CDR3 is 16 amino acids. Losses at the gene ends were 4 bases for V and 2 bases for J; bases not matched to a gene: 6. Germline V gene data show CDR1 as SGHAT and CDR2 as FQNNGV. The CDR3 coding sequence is TGTGCCAGCAGCTCCCGGGACAGGGGTGACACAGATACGCAGTATTTT. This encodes CASSSRDRGDTDTQYF.

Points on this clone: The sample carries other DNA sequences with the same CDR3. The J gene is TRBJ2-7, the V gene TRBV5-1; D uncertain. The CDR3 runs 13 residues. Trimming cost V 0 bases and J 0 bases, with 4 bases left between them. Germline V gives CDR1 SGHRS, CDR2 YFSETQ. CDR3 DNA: TGCGCCAGCAGCTTGGCCAGCTCCTACGAGCAGTACTTC. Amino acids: CASSLASSYEQYF.

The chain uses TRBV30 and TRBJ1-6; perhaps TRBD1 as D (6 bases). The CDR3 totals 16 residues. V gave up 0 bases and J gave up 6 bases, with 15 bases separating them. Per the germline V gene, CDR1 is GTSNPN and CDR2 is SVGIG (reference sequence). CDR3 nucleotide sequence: TGTGCCTGGAGTGTACTTGGGGCAGGGGTTAATTCACCCCTCCACTTT. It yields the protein CAWSVLGAGVNSPLHF.

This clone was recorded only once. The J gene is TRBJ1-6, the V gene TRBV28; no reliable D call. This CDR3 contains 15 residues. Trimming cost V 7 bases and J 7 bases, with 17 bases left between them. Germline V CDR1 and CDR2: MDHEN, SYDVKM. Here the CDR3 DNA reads TGTGCCAGCATTCCAAGCCGATTCTGGAATTCACCCCTCCACTTT. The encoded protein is CASIPSRFWNSPLHF.

The CDR3, as DNA: TGCGCCAGCAGCAAGGGACTAGCGGGAGTAAACACCGGGGAGCTGTTTTTT. Translation gives CASSKGLAGVNTGELFF. J is TRBJ2-2 and V is TRBV5-1; TRBD2 agrees at 14 bases. V dropped 4 bases and J dropped 2; count of bases not matched to a gene: 4. CDR1 is SGHRS, CDR2 YFSETQ, per germline. CDR3 length equals 17 residues.

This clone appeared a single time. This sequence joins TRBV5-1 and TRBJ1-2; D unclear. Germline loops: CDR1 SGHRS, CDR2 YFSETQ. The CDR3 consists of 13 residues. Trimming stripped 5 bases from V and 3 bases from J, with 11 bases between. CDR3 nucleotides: TGCGCCAGCAGGTCAAGTGAGGACTATGGCTACACCTTC. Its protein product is CASRSSEDYGYTF.

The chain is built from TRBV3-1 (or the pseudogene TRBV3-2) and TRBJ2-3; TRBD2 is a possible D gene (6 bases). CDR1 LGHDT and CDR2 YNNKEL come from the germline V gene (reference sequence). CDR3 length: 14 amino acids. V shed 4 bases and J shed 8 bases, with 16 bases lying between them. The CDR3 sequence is CASSPNRDLPTQYF. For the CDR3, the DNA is TGTGCCAGCAGCCCAAACCGGGACTTACCTACGCAGTATTTT.

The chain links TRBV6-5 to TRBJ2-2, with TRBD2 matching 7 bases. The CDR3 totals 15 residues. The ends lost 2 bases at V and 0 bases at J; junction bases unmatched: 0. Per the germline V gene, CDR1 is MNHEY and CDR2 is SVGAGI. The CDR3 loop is CASSYGLANTGELFF. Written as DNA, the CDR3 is TGTGCCAGCAGTTACGGACTAGCGAACACCGGGGAGCTGTTTTTT.

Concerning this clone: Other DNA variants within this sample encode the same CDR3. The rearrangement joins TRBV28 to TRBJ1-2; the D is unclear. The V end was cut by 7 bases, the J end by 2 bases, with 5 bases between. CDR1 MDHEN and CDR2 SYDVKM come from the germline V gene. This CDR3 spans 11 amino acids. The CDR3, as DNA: TGTGCCAGCACAGCGAACTATGGCTACACCTTC. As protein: CASTANYGYTF.

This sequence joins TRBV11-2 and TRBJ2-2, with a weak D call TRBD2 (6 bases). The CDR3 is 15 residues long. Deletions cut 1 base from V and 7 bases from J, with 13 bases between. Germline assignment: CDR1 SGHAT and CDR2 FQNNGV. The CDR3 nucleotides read TGTGCCAGCAGCTTAGCCGCGGAGGGAGGCGGGGAGCTGTTTTTT. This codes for CASSLAAEGGGELFF.

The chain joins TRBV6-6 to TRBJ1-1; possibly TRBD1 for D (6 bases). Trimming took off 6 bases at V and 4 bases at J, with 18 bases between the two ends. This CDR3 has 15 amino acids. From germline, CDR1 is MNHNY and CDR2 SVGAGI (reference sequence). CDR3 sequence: CASREQGRGSTEAFF. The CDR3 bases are TGTGCCAGCAGGGAACAGGGACGAGGGAGCACTGAAGCTTTCTTT.

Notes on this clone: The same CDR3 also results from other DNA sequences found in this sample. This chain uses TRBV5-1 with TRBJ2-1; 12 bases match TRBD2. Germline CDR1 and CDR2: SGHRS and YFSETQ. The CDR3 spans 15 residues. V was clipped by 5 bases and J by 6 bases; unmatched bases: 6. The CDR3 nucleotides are TGCGCCAGCAGTCCCCTAGCGGGAGGGGGCAATGAGCAGTTCTTC. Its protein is CASSPLAGGGNEQFF.

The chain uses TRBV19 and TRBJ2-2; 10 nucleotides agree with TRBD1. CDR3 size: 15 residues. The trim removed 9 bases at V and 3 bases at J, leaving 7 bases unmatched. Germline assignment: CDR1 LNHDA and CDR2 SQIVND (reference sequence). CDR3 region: CASKGQGTHTGELFF. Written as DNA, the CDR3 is TGTGCCAGCAAGGGACAGGGGACGCACACCGGGGAGCTGTTTTTT. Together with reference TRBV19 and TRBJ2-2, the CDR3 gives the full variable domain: DGGITQSPKYLFRKEGQNVTLSCEQNLNHDAMYWYRQDPGQGLRLIYYSQIVNDFQKGDIAEGYSVSREKKESFPLTVTSAQKNPTAFYLCASKGQGTHTGELFFGEGSRLTVL.

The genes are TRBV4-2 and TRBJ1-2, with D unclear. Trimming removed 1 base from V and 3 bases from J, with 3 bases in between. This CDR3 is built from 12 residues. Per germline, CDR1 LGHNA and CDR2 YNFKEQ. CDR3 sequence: CASSQVDYGYTF. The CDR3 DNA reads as TGTGCCAGCAGCCAAGTCGACTATGGCTACACCTTC.

The CDR3 bases are TGTGCCAGTAGGGGCGTGGGGGCTTCTAGCAATCAGCCCCAGCATTTT. This sequence encodes CASRGVGASSNQPQHF. This chain connects TRBV19 to TRBJ1-5; D may be TRBD1 (6 bases). V lost 6 bases and J lost 0, with 15 bases in between. CDR3 length: 16 residues. Germline V gene sequence: CDR1 LNHDA, CDR2 SQIVND (reference sequence).

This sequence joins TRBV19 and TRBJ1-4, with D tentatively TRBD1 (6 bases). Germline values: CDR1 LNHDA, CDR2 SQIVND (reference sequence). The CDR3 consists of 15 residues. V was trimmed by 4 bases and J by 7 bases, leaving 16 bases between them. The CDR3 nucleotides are TGTGCCAGTAGTACGACCCCCGGGACAACTGAAAAACTGTTTTTT. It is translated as CASSTTPGTTEKLFF.

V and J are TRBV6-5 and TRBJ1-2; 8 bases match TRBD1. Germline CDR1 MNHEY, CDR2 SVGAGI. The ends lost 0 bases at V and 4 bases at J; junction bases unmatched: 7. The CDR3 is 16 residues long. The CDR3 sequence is CASSYSTPDRGYGYTF. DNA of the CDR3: TGTGCCAGCAGTTACTCCACTCCCGACAGGGGCTATGGCTACACCTTC.

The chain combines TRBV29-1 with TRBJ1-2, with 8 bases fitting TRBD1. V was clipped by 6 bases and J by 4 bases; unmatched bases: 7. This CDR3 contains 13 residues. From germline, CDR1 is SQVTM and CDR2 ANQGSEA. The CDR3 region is CSVETGAGYGYTF. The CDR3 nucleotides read TGCAGCGTGGAGACAGGGGCTGGCTATGGCTACACCTTC.

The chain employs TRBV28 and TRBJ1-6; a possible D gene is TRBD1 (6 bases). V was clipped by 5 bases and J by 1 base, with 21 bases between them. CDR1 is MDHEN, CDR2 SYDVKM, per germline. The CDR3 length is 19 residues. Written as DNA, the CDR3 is TGTGCCAGCAGTCAACAGGGTCGGTTCGGAGCGTCCTATAATTCACCCCTCCACTTT. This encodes CASSQQGRFGASYNSPLHF.

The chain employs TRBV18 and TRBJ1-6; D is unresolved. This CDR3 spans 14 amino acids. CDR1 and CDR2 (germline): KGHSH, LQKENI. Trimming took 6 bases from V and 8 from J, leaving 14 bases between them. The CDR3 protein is CASSLTDSDSPLHF. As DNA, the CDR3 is TGTGCCAGCTCTCTCACGGACTCTGATTCACCCCTCCACTTT.

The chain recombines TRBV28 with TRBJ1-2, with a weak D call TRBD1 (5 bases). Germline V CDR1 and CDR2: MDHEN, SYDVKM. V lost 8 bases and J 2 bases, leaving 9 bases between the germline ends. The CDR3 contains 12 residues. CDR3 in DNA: TGTGCCAGCCGCGACAGCAACTATGGCTACACCTTC. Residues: CASRDSNYGYTF.

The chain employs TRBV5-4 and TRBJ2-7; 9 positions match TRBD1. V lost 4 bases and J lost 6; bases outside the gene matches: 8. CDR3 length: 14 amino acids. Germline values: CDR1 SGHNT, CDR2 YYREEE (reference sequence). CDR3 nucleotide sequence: TGTGCCAGCAGCCTAGGACAGGGGAAAATCGAGCAGTACTTC. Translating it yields CASSLGQGKIEQYF. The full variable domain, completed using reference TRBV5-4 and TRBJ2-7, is ETGVTQSPTHLIKTRGQQVTLRCSSQSGHNTVSWYQQALGQGPQFIFQYYREEENGRGNFPPRFSGLQFPNYSSELNVNALELDDSALYLCASSLGQGKIEQYFGPGTRLTVT.

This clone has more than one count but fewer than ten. The CDR3 spells CASRFREREINEQFF. The CDR3 coding sequence is TGCGCCAGCAGATTTAGGGAGCGGGAGATCAATGAGCAGTTCTTC. The genes are TRBV5-1 and TRBJ2-1, with TRBD2 identical over 8 bases. Germline lookup yields CDR1 SGHRS and CDR2 YFSETQ. The V segment lost 5 bases and the J segment 6 bases; nucleotides outside the gene matches: 10. CDR3 length equals 15 residues.

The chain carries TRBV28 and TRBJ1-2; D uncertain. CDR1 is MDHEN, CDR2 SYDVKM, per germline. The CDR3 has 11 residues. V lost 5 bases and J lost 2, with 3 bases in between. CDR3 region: CASSPNYGYTF. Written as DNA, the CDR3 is TGTGCCAGCAGTCCAAACTATGGCTACACCTTC.

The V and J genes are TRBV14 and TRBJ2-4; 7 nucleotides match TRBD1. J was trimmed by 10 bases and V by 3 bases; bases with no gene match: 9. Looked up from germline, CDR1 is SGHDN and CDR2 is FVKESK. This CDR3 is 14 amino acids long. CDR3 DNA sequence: TGTGCCAGCAGCCATTTTACAGGGGTTGGGATTCAGTACTTC. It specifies CASSHFTGVGIQYF. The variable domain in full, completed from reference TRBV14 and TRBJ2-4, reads EAGVTQFPSHSVIEKGQTVTLRCDPISGHDNLYWYRRVMGKEIKFLLHFVKESKQDESGMPNNRFLAERTGGTYSTLKVQPAELEDSGVYFCASSHFTGVGIQYFGAGTRLSVL.